The sequence of this T cell receptor beta chain was determined in a study of blood T cell repertoires in COVID-19. On the study more broadly: PBMCs, B-cell-depleted T cells, or T cells provided the cDNA or gDNA that made up the material.

As processed by the authors: The assay estimated nucleated cells by amplifying reference gene primers. Some clones are missing from TCRdb's copy, which holds only in-frame ones; the method was immunoSEQ multiplex PCR. That table is the source of V, J and clone size, and D and trimming were worked out from the DNA. The sample includes about 150,000 clones, approximately 87% of them seen just once. Participants reported their clinical history, and cohort assignment relied on those reports. The CDR3 spans 15 residues. CDR1 SGHRS and CDR2 YFSETQ come from the germline V gene. Trimming cost V 4 bases and J 5 bases, with 18 bases left between them.

The receptor was isolated from a woman aged 25 to 39 with acute COVID-19. The chain combines TRBV5-1 with TRBJ1-2; D remains unclear. The specimen sequenced was PBMCs or T cells enriched from blood (not recorded which). CDR3 DNA: TGCGCCAGCAGCCCCAACTCCGGATTCGGGTATGGCTACACCTTC. Translation gives CASSPNSGFGYGYTF.